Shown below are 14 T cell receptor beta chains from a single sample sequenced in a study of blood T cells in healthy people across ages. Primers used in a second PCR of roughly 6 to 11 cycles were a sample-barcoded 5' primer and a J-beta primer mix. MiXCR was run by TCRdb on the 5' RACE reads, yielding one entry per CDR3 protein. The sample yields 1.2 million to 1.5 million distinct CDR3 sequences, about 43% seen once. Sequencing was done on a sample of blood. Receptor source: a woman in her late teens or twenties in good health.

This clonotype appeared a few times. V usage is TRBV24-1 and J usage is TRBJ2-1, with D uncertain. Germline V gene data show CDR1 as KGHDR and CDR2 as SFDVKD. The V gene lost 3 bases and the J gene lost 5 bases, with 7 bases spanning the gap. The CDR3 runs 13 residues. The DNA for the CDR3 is TGTGCCACCAGTGATATCAGACACAATGAGCAGTTCTTC. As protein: CATSDIRHNEQFF.

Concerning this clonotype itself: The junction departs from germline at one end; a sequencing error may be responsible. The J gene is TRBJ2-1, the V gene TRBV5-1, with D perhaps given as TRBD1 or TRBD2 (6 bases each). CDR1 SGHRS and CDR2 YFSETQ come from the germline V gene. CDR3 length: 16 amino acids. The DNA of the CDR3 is TGCGCCAGCAGCTTAGGGGGGATGGGCTCCTGCAATGAGCAGTTCTTC. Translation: CASSLGGMGSCNEQFF.

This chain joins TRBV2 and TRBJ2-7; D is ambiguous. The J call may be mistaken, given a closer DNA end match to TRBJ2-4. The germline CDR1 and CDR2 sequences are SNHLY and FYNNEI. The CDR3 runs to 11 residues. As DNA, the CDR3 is TGTGCCAGCAGTGCACAAAACATTCAGTACTTC. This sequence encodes CASSAQNIQYF.

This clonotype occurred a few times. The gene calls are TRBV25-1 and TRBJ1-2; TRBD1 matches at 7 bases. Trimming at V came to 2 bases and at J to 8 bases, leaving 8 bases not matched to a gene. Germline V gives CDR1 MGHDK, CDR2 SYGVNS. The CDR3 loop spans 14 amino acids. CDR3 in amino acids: CASSELETGLGYTF. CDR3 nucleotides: TGTGCCAGCAGTGAACTGGAGACAGGGCTGGGCTACACCTTC.

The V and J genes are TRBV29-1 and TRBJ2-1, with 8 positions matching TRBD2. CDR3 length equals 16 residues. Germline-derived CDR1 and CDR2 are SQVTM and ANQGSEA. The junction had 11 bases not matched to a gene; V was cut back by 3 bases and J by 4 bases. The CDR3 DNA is TGCAGCGTTGAGCCCCCCATTAGCGGGGCTTACAATGAGCAGTTCTTC. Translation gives CSVEPPISGAYNEQFF.

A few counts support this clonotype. The CDR3, as DNA: TGCGCCAGCAGCCAAGATCGTACAGGGCAAAACAATGAGCAGTTCTTC. Translation: CASSQDRTGQNNEQFF. V and J are TRBV4-1 and TRBJ2-1, with D possibly matching TRBD1 (6 bases). Germline-derived CDR1 and CDR2 are MGHRA and YSYEKL. V was trimmed by 0 bases and J by 5 bases, leaving 14 bases between them. The CDR3 runs 16 residues.

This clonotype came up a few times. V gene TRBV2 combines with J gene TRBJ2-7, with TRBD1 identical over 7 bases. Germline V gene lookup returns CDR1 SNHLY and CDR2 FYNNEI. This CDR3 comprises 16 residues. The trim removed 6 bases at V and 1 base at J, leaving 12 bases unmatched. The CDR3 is CASRKERTGDSYEQYF. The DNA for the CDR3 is TGTGCCAGCAGGAAGGAAAGGACAGGCGATTCCTACGAGCAGTACTTC.

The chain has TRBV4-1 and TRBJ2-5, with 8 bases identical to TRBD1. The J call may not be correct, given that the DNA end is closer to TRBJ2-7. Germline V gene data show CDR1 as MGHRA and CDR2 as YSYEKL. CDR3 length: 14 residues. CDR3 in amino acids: CASSLPDRVPEQYF. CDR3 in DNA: TGCGCCAGCAGCCTCCCGGACAGGGTCCCCGAGCAGTACTTC.

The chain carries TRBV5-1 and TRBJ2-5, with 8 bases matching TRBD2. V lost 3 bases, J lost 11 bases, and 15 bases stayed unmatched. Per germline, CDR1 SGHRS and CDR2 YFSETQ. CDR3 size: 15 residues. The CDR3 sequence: CASSWSGSVGGEQYF. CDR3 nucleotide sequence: TGCGCCAGCAGCTGGAGCGGGAGCGTAGGCGGTGAGCAGTACTTC.

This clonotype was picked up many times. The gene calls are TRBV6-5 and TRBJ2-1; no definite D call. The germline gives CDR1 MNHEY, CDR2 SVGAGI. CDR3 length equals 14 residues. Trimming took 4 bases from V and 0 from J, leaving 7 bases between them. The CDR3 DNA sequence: TGTGCCAGCAGTTGGAAGAGCTCCTACAATGAGCAGTTCTTC. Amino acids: CASSWKSSYNEQFF.

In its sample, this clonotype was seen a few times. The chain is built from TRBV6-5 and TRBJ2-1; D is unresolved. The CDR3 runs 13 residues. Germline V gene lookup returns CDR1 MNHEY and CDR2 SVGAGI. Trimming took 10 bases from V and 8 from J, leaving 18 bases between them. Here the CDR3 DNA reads TGTGCCACGACGACGAGTCCGGCCCATGAGCAGTTCTTC. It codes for CATTTSPAHEQFF.

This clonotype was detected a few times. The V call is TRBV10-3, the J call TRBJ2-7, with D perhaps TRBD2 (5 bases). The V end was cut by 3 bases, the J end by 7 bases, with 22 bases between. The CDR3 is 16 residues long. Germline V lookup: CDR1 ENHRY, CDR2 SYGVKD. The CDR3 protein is CAISDEVGGSAGEQYF. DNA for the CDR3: TGTGCCATCAGTGATGAGGTAGGCGGGTCTGCCGGGGAGCAGTACTTC.

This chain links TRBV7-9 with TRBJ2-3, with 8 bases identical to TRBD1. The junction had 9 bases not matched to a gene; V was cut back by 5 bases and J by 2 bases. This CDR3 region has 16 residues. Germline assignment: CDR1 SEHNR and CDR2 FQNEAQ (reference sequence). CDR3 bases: TGTGCCAGCAGCCCGACAGGGGAGTCCTCCACAGATACGCAGTATTTT. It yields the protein CASSPTGESSTDTQYF.

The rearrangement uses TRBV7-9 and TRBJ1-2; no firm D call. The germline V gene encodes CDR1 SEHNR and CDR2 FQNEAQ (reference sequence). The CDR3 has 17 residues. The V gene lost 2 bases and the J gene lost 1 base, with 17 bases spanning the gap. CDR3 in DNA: TGTGCCAGCAGCTTAAATTTAGGGAGCCCGATTAACTATGGCTACACCTTC. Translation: CASSLNLGSPINYGYTF.